This T cell receptor (beta chain) was recovered during a study of OX40 agonist ivuxolimab in advanced cancers. Turning to the study itself: The mean age was about 61 years, ranging from roughly 23 to 79, with 82.7% of participants male. Study results and limitations: At 0.1 to 3.0 mg/kg and by week 6, CD4+ and CD8+ T cells in the blood had expanded clonally. Average numbers of expanded clones were greater in CD8+ T cells than in CD4+.

Excluded were patients having autoimmune disease history or systemic immunosuppression. This clone appeared once. Its antigen is not identified. TCRdb's copy holds only in-frame clones and misses some; the assay was immunoSEQ multiplex PCR. The table lists 65,000 to 90,000 clones, roughly four fifths of them singletons, with around 5% in the top ten. This CDR3 has 17 residues. The germline V gene encodes CDR1 KGHSH and CDR2 LQKENI. The V end was cut by 3 bases, the J end by 3 bases, with 21 bases between. The TCR comes from an adult with an advanced solid tumor such as melanoma, head and neck, liver or kidney cancer. Sequencing used CD4+ or CD8+ T cells sorted from blood, obtained in a trial of the OX40 agonist ivuxolimab. J is TRBJ2-7 and V is TRBV18, with D unresolved. This CDR3 reads CASSPNQLRWSNYEQYF. CDR3 in DNA: TGTGCCAGCTCACCCAACCAGCTACGGTGGTCGAACTACGAGCAGTACTTC.